The clone carrying this T cell receptor (beta chain) was picked up many times. Its antigen is currently unknown. Any patient presenting with uncontrolled infection, other autoimmune disease, pregnancy or lactation was left out. Diagnostic decisions used clinical symptoms, serum thyroxine and TRAb, thyroid ultrasound and orbital computed tomography. This sample stems from a study of T cells in Graves' hyperthyroidism and ophthalmopathy. Study-wide results and limits: Among thyroid clonotypes expanded above 0.001, most also appeared in blood.

Trimming removed 6 bases at V and 7 bases at J, with 15 bases between. Germline V gene lookup returns CDR1 MDHEN and CDR2 SYDVKM. This CDR3 spans 13 amino acids. Researchers took RNA transcripts and amplified the TCR beta CDR3 regions from them. The TCR CDR3 was amplified in a first-round RT-PCR using the HTBI primer set. Via MiXCR, TCRdb re-called the multiplex PCR reads, giving one row per CDR3 protein. Of 600,000 to 650,000 distinct CDR3 sequences listed, roughly 20% are singletons. The sequenced sample was blood. V usage is TRBV28 and J usage is TRBJ1-1, with D tentatively TRBD1 (6 bases). The receptor was derived from a man aged 30 to 45 with Graves' ophthalmopathy. The CDR3 DNA is TGTGCCAGCAGATTGGACAGCCTGCTTGAAGCTTTCTTT. Amino acids: CASRLDSLLEAFF. Together with reference TRBV28 and TRBJ1-1, the CDR3 gives the full variable domain: DVKVTQSSRYLVKRTGEKVFLECVQDMDHENMFWYRQDPGLGLRLIYFSYDVKMKEKGDIPEGYSVSREKKERFSLILESASTNQTSMYLCASRLDSLLEAFFGQGTRLTVV.